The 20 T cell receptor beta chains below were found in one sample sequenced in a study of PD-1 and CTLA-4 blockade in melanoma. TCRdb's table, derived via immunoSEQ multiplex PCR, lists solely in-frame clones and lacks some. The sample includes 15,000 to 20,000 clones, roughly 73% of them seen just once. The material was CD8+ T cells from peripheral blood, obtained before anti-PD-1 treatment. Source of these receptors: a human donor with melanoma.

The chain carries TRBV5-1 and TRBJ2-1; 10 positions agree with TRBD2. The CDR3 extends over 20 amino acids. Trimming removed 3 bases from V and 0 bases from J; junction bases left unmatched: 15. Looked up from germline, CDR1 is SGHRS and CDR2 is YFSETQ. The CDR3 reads CASSSRGTSAAVSSYNEQFF. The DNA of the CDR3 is TGCGCCAGCAGCTCCAGGGGGACTAGCGCTGCCGTAAGCTCCTACAATGAGCAGTTCTTC.

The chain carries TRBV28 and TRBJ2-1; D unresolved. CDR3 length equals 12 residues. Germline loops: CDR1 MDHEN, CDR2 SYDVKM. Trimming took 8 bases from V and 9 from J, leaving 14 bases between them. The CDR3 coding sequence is TGTGCCAGCGCCGACATAGGTAGTGAGCAGTTCTTC. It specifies CASADIGSEQFF. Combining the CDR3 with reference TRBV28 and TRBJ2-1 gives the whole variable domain DVKVTQSSRYLVKRTGEKVFLECVQDMDHENMFWYRQDPGLGLRLIYFSYDVKMKEKGDIPEGYSVSREKKERFSLILESASTNQTSMYLCASADIGSEQFFGPGTRLTVL.

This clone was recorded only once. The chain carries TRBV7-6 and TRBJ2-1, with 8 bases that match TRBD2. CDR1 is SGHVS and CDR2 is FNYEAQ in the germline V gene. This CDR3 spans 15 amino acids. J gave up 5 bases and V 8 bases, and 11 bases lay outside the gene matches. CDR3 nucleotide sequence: TGTGCCAGCGCCTCCGGGACTAGGGCAAACAATGAGCAGTTCTTC. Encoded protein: CASASGTRANNEQFF.

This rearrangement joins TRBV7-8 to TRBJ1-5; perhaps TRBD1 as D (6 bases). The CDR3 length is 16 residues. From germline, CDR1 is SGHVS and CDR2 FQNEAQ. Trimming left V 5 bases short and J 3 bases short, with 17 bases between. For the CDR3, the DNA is TGTGCCAGCAGCCAGAAGATCAGACAGGCCAATCAGCCCCAGCATTTT. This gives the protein CASSQKIRQANQPQHF.

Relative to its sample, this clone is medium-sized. The CDR3 loop is CASSSDTGVSGYTF. CDR3 nucleotide sequence: TGTGCCAGCAGTTCGGACACAGGGGTTAGTGGCTACACCTTC. The rearrangement joins TRBV27 to TRBJ1-2; 7 positions agree with TRBD1. The germline gives CDR1 MNHEY, CDR2 SMNVEV (reference sequence). This CDR3 comprises 14 residues. V was pared by 4 bases and J by 7 bases, with 9 bases of the junction left unmatched.

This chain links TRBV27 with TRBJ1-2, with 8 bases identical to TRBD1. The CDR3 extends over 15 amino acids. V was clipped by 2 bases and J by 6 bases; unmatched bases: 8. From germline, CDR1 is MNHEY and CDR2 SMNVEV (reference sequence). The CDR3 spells CASSLVQGASDGYTF. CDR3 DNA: TGTGCCAGCAGTTTAGTGCAGGGGGCATCGGATGGCTACACCTTC.

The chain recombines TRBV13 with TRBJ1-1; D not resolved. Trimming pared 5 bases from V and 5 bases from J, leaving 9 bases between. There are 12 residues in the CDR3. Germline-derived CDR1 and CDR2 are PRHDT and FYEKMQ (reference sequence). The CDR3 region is CASSAQQTEAFF. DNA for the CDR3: TGTGCCAGCAGCGCCCAACAGACTGAAGCTTTCTTT.

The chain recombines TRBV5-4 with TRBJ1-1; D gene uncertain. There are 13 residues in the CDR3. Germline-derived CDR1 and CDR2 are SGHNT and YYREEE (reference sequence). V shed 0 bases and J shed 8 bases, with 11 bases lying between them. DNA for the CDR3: TGTGCCAGCAGCTTGGGGGGATCCCGGGAAGCTTTCTTT. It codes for CASSLGGSREAFF.

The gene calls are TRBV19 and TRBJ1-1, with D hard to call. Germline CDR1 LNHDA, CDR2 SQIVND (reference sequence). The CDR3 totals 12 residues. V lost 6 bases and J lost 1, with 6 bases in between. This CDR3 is CASRTGNTEAFF. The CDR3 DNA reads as TGTGCCAGTAGGACGGGGAACACTGAAGCTTTCTTT.

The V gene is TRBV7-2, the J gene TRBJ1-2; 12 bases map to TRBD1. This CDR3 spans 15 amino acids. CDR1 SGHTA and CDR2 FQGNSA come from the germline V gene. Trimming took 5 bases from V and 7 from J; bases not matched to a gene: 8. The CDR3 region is CASSLPGQGARGYTF. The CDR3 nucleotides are TGTGCCAGCAGCCTCCCGGGACAGGGGGCGCGTGGCTACACCTTC.

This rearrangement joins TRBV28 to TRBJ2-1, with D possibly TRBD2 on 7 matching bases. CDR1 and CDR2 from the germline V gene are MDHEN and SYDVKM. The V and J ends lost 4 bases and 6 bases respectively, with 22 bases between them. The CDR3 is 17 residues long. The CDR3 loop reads CASSSTGGAGLFNEQFF. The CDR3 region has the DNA TGTGCCAGCAGTTCCACTGGGGGGGCGGGACTTTTCAATGAGCAGTTCTTC. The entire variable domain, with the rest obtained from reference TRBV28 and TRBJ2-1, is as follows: DVKVTQSSRYLVKRTGEKVFLECVQDMDHENMFWYRQDPGLGLRLIYFSYDVKMKEKGDIPEGYSVSREKKERFSLILESASTNQTSMYLCASSSTGGAGLFNEQFFGPGTRLTVL.

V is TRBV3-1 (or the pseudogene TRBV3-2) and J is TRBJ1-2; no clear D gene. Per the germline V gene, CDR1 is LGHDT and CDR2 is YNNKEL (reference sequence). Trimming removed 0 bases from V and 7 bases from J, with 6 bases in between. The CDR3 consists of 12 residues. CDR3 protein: CASSQDESGYTF. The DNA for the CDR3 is TGTGCCAGCAGCCAAGACGAGAGTGGCTACACCTTC.

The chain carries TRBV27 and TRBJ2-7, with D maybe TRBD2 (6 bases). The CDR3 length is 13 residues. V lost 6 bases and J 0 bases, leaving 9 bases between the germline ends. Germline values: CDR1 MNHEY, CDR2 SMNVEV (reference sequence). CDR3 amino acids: CASSWRGSYEQYF. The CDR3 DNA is TGTGCCAGCAGCTGGAGGGGCTCCTACGAGCAGTACTTC.

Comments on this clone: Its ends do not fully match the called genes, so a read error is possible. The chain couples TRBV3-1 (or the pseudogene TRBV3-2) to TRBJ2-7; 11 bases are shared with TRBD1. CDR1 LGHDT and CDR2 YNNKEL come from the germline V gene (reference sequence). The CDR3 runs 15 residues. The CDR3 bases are TGTGCCAGCACCCAAAGGGGACAGGGGGTCTACGAGCAGTACTTC. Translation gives CASTQRGQGVYEQYF.

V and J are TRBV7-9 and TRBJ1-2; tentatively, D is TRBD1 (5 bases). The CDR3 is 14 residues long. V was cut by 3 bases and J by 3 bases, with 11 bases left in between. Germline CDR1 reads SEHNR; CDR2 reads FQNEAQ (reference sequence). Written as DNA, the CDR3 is TGTGCCAGCAGCTTGGGGCAGGGAGACTATGGCTACACCTTC. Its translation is CASSLGQGDYGYTF.

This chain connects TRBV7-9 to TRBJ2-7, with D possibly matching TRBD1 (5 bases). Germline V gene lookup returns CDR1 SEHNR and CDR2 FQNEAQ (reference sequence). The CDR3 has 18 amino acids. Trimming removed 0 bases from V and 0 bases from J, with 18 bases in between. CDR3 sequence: CASSLAGADLSSSYEQYF. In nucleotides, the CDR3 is TGTGCCAGCAGCTTAGCTGGGGCAGACTTATCTAGCTCCTACGAGCAGTACTTC.

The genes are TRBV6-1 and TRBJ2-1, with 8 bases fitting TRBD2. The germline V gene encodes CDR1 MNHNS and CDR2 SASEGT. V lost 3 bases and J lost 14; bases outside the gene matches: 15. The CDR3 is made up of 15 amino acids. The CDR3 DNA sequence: TGTGCCAGCAGTGATATAGCGGGAACCCCTCTTCCCAAGTTCTTC. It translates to CASSDIAGTPLPKFF.

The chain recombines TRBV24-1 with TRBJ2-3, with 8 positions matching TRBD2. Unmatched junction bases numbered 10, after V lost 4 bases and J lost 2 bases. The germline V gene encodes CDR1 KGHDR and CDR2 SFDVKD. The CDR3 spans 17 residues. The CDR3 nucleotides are TGTGCCACCAGTGACCCTGCAGCGGGGGCCGACACAGATACGCAGTATTTT. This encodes CATSDPAAGADTDTQYF.

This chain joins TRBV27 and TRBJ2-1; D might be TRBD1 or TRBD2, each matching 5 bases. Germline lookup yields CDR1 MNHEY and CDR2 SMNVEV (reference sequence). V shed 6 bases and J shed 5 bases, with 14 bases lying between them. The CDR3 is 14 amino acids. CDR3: CASRLRDLHNEQFF. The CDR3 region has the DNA TGTGCCAGCAGGCTAAGGGACCTCCACAATGAGCAGTTCTTC.

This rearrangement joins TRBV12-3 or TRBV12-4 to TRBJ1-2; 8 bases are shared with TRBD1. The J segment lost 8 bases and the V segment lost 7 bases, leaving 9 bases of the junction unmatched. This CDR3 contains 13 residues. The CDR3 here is CASTLPPGGGYTF. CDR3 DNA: TGTGCCAGCACCCTCCCTCCAGGGGGCGGCTACACCTTC.